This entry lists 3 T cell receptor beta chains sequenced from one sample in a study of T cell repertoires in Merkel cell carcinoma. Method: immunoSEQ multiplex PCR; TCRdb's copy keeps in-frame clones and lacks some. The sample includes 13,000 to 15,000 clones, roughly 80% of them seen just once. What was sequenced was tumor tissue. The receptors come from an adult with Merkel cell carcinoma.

CDR3 sequence reads: CASSLARGAYEQYF. The CDR3 nucleotides read TGTGCCAGCAGCTTAGCCCGGGGAGCCTACGAGCAGTACTTC. The chain carries TRBV7-2 and TRBJ2-7, with D maybe TRBD2 (5 bases). This CDR3 region has 14 residues. The germline V gene encodes CDR1 SGHTA and CDR2 FQGNSA. Trimming took 0 bases from V and 2 from J, leaving 8 bases between them. Variable domain in full (rest from reference TRBV7-2 and TRBJ2-7): GAGVSQSPSNKVTEKGKDVELRCDPISGHTALYWYRQSLGQGLEFLIYFQGNSAPDKSGLPSDRFSAERTGGSVSTLTIQRTQQEDSAVYLCASSLARGAYEQYFGPGTRLTVT.

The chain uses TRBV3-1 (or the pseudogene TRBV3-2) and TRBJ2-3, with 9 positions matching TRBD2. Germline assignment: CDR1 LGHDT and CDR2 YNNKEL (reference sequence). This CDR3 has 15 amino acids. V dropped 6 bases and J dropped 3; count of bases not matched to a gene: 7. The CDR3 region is CASSRASGVTDTQYF. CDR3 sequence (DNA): TGTGCCAGCAGTCGAGCTAGCGGGGTTACAGATACGCAGTATTTT.

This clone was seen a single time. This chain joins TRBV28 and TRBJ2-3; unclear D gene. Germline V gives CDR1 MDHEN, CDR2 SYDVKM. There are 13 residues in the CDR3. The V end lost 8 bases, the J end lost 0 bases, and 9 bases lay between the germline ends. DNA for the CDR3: TGTGCCAGCCAAGACTTCAGCACAGATACGCAGTATTTT. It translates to CASQDFSTDTQYF. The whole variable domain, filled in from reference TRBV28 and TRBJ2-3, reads DVKVTQSSRYLVKRTGEKVFLECVQDMDHENMFWYRQDPGLGLRLIYFSYDVKMKEKGDIPEGYSVSREKKERFSLILESASTNQTSMYLCASQDFSTDTQYFGPGTRLTVL.